Shown below are 32 T cell receptor beta chains from a single sample sequenced in a study of T-cell memory formation after mild COVID-19. TCRdb re-analysed the 5' RACE reads in MiXCR, keeping a single row per CDR3 protein. This table holds fewer than 650,000 distinct CDR3 sequences, 20% to 25% found once. Sequenced input: PBMCs or a T cell subset sorted from them (not recorded which). These receptors were taken from an adult woman who had mild COVID-19 (a few samples of this study predate the infection). Cell type and time point are not known.

This rearrangement joins TRBV6-5 to TRBJ1-2; 7 bases are shared with TRBD1. The CDR3 consists of 14 residues. Germline values: CDR1 MNHEY, CDR2 SVGAGI. J gave up 2 bases and V 7 bases, and 7 bases lay outside the gene matches. The CDR3 DNA reads TGTGCCAGCAAAAGGGACAGCGCGAACTATGGCTACACCTTC. This gives the protein CASKRDSANYGYTF.

In its sample, this clonotype was seen a few times. This rearrangement joins TRBV20-1 to TRBJ2-7; 9 nucleotides agree with TRBD1. This CDR3 region has 14 residues. Unmatched junction bases numbered 3, after V lost 3 bases and J lost 0 bases. The germline V gene encodes CDR1 DFQATT and CDR2 SNEGSKA (reference sequence). This CDR3 is CSARTGGLSYEQYF. The CDR3, as DNA: TGCAGTGCTAGGACAGGGGGACTCTCCTACGAGCAGTACTTC.

This chain links TRBV24-1 with TRBJ2-1; D may be TRBD2 (5 bases). Germline lookup yields CDR1 KGHDR and CDR2 SFDVKD. The length of the CDR3 is 18 residues. The V gene lost 0 bases and the J gene lost 0 bases, with 14 bases spanning the gap. In DNA, the CDR3 is TGTGCCACCAGTGATTTGGGGGAGCGGTCAAGCTCCTACAATGAGCAGTTCTTC. Its protein product is CATSDLGERSSSYNEQFF.

V usage is TRBV18 and J usage is TRBJ2-7, with TRBD1 as a possible D gene (6 bases). The CDR3 has 14 residues. Germline CDR1 reads KGHSH; CDR2 reads LQKENI. Trimming shortened V by 3 bases and J by 0 bases, and 9 bases separated the two germline ends. The CDR3 DNA sequence: TGTGCCAGCTCACCTTCGACAGGCTCCTACGAGCAGTACTTC. This codes for CASSPSTGSYEQYF.

V usage is TRBV23-1 and J usage is TRBJ2-2, with D possibly being TRBD2 (5 bases). Being an ORF, TRBV23-1 has a function that is uncertain. V dropped 4 bases and J dropped 5 bases, with 14 bases sitting between them. The CDR3 contains 15 residues. The CDR3 coding sequence is TGCGCCAGCAGTCGGGTGGGGAGAAAAACCGGGGAGCTGTTTTTT. Translation: CASSRVGRKTGELFF.

The chain joins TRBV30 to TRBJ2-7; TRBD1 matches 9 bases. J lost 0 bases, V lost 1 base, and 1 base had no gene match. This CDR3 contains 14 residues. The germline gives CDR1 GTSNPN, CDR2 SVGIG (reference sequence). DNA of the CDR3: TGTGCCTGGAGTGACAGGGGGCCCTCCTACGAGCAGTACTTC. Translation gives CAWSDRGPSYEQYF. The complete variable domain, with remaining parts taken from reference TRBV30 and TRBJ2-7, reads SQTIHQWPATLVQPVGSPLSLECTVEGTSNPNLYWYRQAAGRGLQLLFYSVGIGQISSEVPQNLSASRPQDRQFILSSKKLLLSDSGFYLCAWSDRGPSYEQYFGPGTRLTVT.

This clonotype was counted between two and nine times. The V and J genes are TRBV11-2 and TRBJ2-7; a weak D match, TRBD2 (6 bases). There are 15 residues in the CDR3. Trimming shortened V by 5 bases and J by 1 base, and 15 bases separated the two germline ends. CDR1 is SGHAT, CDR2 FQNNGV, per germline. The CDR3 region has the DNA TGTGCCAGCAGCCCCCTTCAAGGGAGGTCCTACGAGCAGTACTTC. Amino acids: CASSPLQGRSYEQYF.

The gene calls are TRBV7-2 and TRBJ2-1; D uncertain. V gave up 0 bases and J gave up 5 bases, with 8 bases separating them. Germline V lookup: CDR1 SGHTA, CDR2 FQGNSA. This CDR3 has 14 residues. The CDR3 sequence: CASSLAGPHNEQFF. In DNA, the CDR3 is TGTGCCAGCAGCTTAGCGGGTCCTCACAATGAGCAGTTCTTC.

V usage is TRBV5-6 and J usage is TRBJ2-1, with D tentatively TRBD1 or TRBD2 (5 bases each). The CDR3 totals 14 residues. V shed 2 bases and J shed 0 bases, with 6 bases lying between them. From germline, CDR1 is SGHDT and CDR2 YYEEEE. CDR3 sequence (DNA): TGTGCCAGCAGCTTTGGGACCTCCTACAATGAGCAGTTCTTC. This codes for CASSFGTSYNEQFF.

CDR3 residues: CASRAGTGNYGYTF. The CDR3 DNA sequence: TGTGCCAGCAGAGCCGGGACAGGGAACTATGGCTACACCTTC. V gene TRBV7-2 combines with J gene TRBJ1-2, with 9 nucleotides matching TRBD1. The germline CDR1 and CDR2 sequences are SGHTA and FQGNSA. The CDR3 loop spans 14 amino acids. Trimming at V came to 6 bases and at J to 2 bases, leaving 4 bases not matched to a gene. Full variable domain (missing parts from reference TRBV7-2 and TRBJ1-2): GAGVSQSPSNKVTEKGKDVELRCDPISGHTALYWYRQSLGQGLEFLIYFQGNSAPDKSGLPSDRFSAERTGGSVSTLTIQRTQQEDSAVYLCASRAGTGNYGYTFGSGTRLTVV.

The chain combines TRBV28 with TRBJ2-6, with 8 positions matching TRBD1. The V segment lost 2 bases and the J segment 0 bases; nucleotides outside the gene matches: 6. The CDR3 has 18 residues. Germline-derived CDR1 and CDR2 are MDHEN and SYDVKM. CDR3 nucleotide sequence: TGTGCCAGCAGTTTAATCTCAGGGGGCTTCTCTGGGGCCAACGTCCTGACTTTC. Amino acids: CASSLISGGFSGANVLTF.

This clonotype occurred a few times. The rearrangement links TRBV12-3 or TRBV12-4 to TRBJ1-2; unclear D gene. With 3 bases removed from V and 8 bases from J, the gap between germline ends came to 13 bases. This CDR3 spans 13 amino acids. The DNA of the CDR3 is TGTGCCAGCAGTTTGCGGCCCGGCCAAGGCTACACCTTC. Translation gives CASSLRPGQGYTF.

The chain is built from TRBV10-2 and TRBJ2-2; 8 bases agree with TRBD2. CDR1 WSHSY and CDR2 SAAADI come from the germline V gene. CDR3 size: 14 residues. V trimming: 8 bases; J trimming: 2 bases; junction bases outside the gene matches: 4. The CDR3 bases are TGCGCCAGCGGGACTAGTTTTAACACCGGGGAGCTGTTTTTT. Its translation is CASGTSFNTGELFF.

This clonotype was detected a few times. The chain has TRBV12-3 or TRBV12-4 and TRBJ2-7; a possible D gene is TRBD2 (6 bases). Trimming took 3 bases from V and 2 from J, leaving 11 bases between them. This CDR3 contains 14 residues. The CDR3 nucleotides are TGTGCCAGCAGTTTCAACGGGAGCCCCTACGAGCAGTACTTC. Protein product: CASSFNGSPYEQYF.

CDR3 DNA: TGCAGCGTTGAAGATCTTCAAGGGACAGGGGGCACAGATACGCAGTATTTT. Translation gives CSVEDLQGTGGTDTQYF. This chain links TRBV29-1 with TRBJ2-3; 10 nucleotides align to TRBD1. This CDR3 spans 17 amino acids. V was pared by 0 bases and J by 1 base, with 7 bases of the junction left unmatched. CDR1 and CDR2 (germline): SQVTM, ANQGSEA.

This clonotype has more than one count but fewer than ten. This rearrangement joins TRBV10-3 to TRBJ1-5; 7 positions match TRBD1. Germline values: CDR1 ENHRY, CDR2 SYGVKD. The CDR3 consists of 15 residues. V shed 3 bases, J shed 6 bases, and the junction held 8 bases outside the gene matches. CDR3 region: CAISDLDRSVQPQHF. Here the CDR3 DNA reads TGTGCCATCAGTGACCTGGACAGGTCGGTTCAGCCCCAGCATTTT.

V and J are TRBV10-3 and TRBJ2-6; D possibly matches TRBD1 or TRBD2 (5 bases each). The CDR3 runs 15 residues. Germline V gene data show CDR1 as ENHRY and CDR2 as SYGVKD. With 3 bases removed from V and 1 base from J, the gap between germline ends came to 7 bases. CDR3 DNA sequence: TGTGCCATCAGTGACAGGGAGTCTGGGGCCAACGTCCTGACTTTC. The encoded protein is CAISDRESGANVLTF.

This clonotype occurred a few times. This rearrangement joins TRBV6-6 to TRBJ2-2; perhaps TRBD2 as D (5 bases). Germline values: CDR1 MNHNY, CDR2 SVGAGI (reference sequence). V was clipped by 7 bases and J by 6 bases, with 12 bases between them. The CDR3 spans 13 residues. The CDR3 loop reads CASMSEGAGELFF. The CDR3 nucleotides are TGTGCCAGCATGTCTGAGGGTGCCGGGGAGCTGTTTTTT.

This clonotype was observed a few times. V is TRBV5-4 and J is TRBJ2-3; 8 bases align to TRBD2. Per the germline V gene, CDR1 is SGHNT and CDR2 is YYREEE (reference sequence). The CDR3 is 16 residues long. After removal of 1 base from V and 2 bases from J, the junction contained 6 bases not matched to a gene. The CDR3 protein is CASSLRRGGDTDTQYF. The CDR3 DNA is TGTGCCAGCAGCTTGCGTCGGGGGGGCGACACAGATACGCAGTATTTT.

This clonotype was picked up a small number of times. The chain combines TRBV12-5 with TRBJ2-7; D remains unclear. The CDR3 is 15 residues long. Trimming removed 0 bases at V and 1 base at J, with 10 bases between. Germline V gene sequence: CDR1 LGHNT, CDR2 FRNRAP. CDR3 loop: CASGLVHEVSYEQYF. The CDR3 DNA sequence: TGTGCTAGTGGTTTGGTACACGAGGTTTCCTACGAGCAGTACTTC.

This clonotype has only a few counts. V and J are TRBV4-1 and TRBJ1-4; unclear D gene. Germline V gives CDR1 MGHRA, CDR2 YSYEKL. V shed 2 bases and J shed 6 bases, with 13 bases lying between them. CDR3 length: 15 residues. In DNA form, the CDR3 reads TGCGCCAGCAGCCAATTTCTCTGGGCAGATGAAAAACTGTTTTTT. Protein sequence: CASSQFLWADEKLFF.

The gene calls are TRBV20-1 and TRBJ2-5, with D maybe TRBD2 (7 bases). The CDR3 runs to 12 residues. The V and J ends lost 7 bases and 2 bases respectively, with 11 bases between them. Looked up from germline, CDR1 is DFQATT and CDR2 is SNEGSKA (reference sequence). CDR3 sequence: CSGGGVQETQYF. The CDR3 DNA reads TGCAGTGGCGGGGGCGTACAAGAGACCCAGTACTTC.

This clonotype was counted only a few times. The chain employs TRBV20-1 and TRBJ2-1, with TRBD2 as a possible D gene (5 bases). With 7 bases removed from V and 2 bases from J, the gap between germline ends came to 9 bases. CDR3 length equals 12 residues. Per the germline V gene, CDR1 is DFQATT and CDR2 is SNEGSKA (reference sequence). The chain's CDR3 is CSGAAAYNEQFF. The CDR3 nucleotides are TGCAGTGGAGCGGCCGCCTACAATGAGCAGTTCTTC.

Only a few counts were recorded for this clonotype. Here the CDR3 DNA reads TGTGCCAGCAGCAAAGGGACAGGAGGCCCGAACACTGAAGCTTTCTTT. It encodes CASSKGTGGPNTEAFF. The chain couples TRBV6-6 to TRBJ1-1; 8 bases match TRBD1. Germline values: CDR1 MNHNY, CDR2 SVGAGI (reference sequence). The ends lost 6 bases at V and 1 base at J; junction bases unmatched: 10. CDR3 length: 16 residues.

This clonotype was observed a handful of times. This chain connects TRBV6-1 to TRBJ2-7; TRBD2 aligns across 8 bases. Germline CDR1 and CDR2: MNHNS and SASEGT. V dropped 4 bases and J dropped 2; count of bases not matched to a gene: 7. CDR3 length: 15 amino acids. CDR3 nucleotides: TGTGCCAGCAGTGGCCAGCGGGAGCGTACCTACGAGCAGTACTTC. It is translated as CASSGQRERTYEQYF.

This chain uses TRBV11-3 with TRBJ2-5; D is ambiguous. V lost 1 base and J 0 bases, leaving 9 bases between the germline ends. The germline gives CDR1 SGHNT, CDR2 YENEEA. The CDR3 covers 15 residues. This CDR3 is CASSLVGEYQETQYF. The CDR3 region has the DNA TGTGCCAGCAGCTTAGTCGGAGAGTACCAAGAGACCCAGTACTTC.

This clonotype showed up just a few times. J is TRBJ2-1 and V is TRBV4-2; D remains unclear. The CDR3 length is 13 residues. The germline V gene encodes CDR1 LGHNA and CDR2 YNFKEQ. V was cut by 3 bases and J by 5 bases, with 8 bases left in between. The CDR3 sequence: CASSQEPHNEQFF. In DNA form, the CDR3 reads TGTGCCAGCAGCCAGGAACCGCACAATGAGCAGTTCTTC.

This clonotype was counted between two and nine times. This chain uses TRBV5-1 with TRBJ1-1, with 7 positions matching TRBD1. Germline V lookup: CDR1 SGHRS, CDR2 YFSETQ. The V gene end was trimmed by 0 bases and the J gene end by 5 bases; junction bases not matched to a gene: 10. This CDR3 has 16 amino acids. The DNA of the CDR3 is TGCGCCAGCAGCTTGGATCCGACAGGGAAGGGTACTGAAGCTTTCTTT. Translating it yields CASSLDPTGKGTEAFF.

V and J are TRBV15 and TRBJ1-2; 9 nucleotides align to TRBD1. CDR1 LNHNV and CDR2 YYDKDF come from the germline V gene (reference sequence). This CDR3 has 15 residues. The V gene end was trimmed by 0 bases and the J gene end by 5 bases; junction bases not matched to a gene: 4. CDR3 nucleotides: TGTGCCACCAGCAGAGATCCGGGACAGGGATATGGCTACACCTTC. This sequence encodes CATSRDPGQGYGYTF.

This clonotype was seen once. The genes are TRBV5-1 and TRBJ2-3; 10 bases line up with TRBD1. The CDR3 contains 17 residues. The V gene's germline CDR1 is SGHRS and CDR2 YFSETQ. With 4 bases clipped from V and 4 bases from J, the junction kept 12 bases outside the gene matches. Here the CDR3 DNA reads TGCGCCAGCAGCAAGGGACCGGGACAGGGGAAAGCAGATACGCAGTATTTT. Encoded protein: CASSKGPGQGKADTQYF.

The V gene is TRBV7-2, the J gene TRBJ2-5; D gene uncertain. The V and J ends lost 5 bases and 1 base respectively, with 11 bases between them. The CDR3 extends over 14 amino acids. Germline V lookup: CDR1 SGHTA, CDR2 FQGNSA. CDR3: CASSLHMIQETQYF. The CDR3 DNA follows: TGTGCCAGCAGCCTACACATGATCCAAGAGACCCAGTACTTC.

The V and J genes are TRBV15 and TRBJ1-1; D gene ambiguous. This CDR3 is built from 13 residues. V shed 1 base and J shed 2 bases, with 5 bases lying between them. CDR1 and CDR2 from the germline V gene are LNHNV and YYDKDF (reference sequence). DNA for the CDR3: TGTGCCACCAGCAGAGGCTTCAACACTGAAGCTTTCTTT. Residues: CATSRGFNTEAFF.